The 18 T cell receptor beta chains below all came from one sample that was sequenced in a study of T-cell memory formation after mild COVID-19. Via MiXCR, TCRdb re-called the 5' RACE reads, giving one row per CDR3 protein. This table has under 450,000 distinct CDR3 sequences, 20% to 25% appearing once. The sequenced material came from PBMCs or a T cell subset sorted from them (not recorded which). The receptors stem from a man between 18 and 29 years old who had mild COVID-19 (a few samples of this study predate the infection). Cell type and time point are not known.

The CDR3 bases are TGCAGTGCTAAACTAGCGGGGATCCAAGAGACCCAGTACTTC. Translation gives CSAKLAGIQETQYF. This chain connects TRBV20-1 to TRBJ2-5; 10 nucleotides agree with TRBD2. The CDR3 covers 14 residues. The V gene end was trimmed by 4 bases and the J gene end by 1 base; junction bases not matched to a gene: 3. Germline values: CDR1 DFQATT, CDR2 SNEGSKA (reference sequence).

CDR3 protein: CASSYFGGTDPSYNEQFF. The DNA of the CDR3 is TGTGCCAGCAGTTACTTCGGAGGGACCGACCCCTCCTACAATGAGCAGTTCTTC. The chain employs TRBV6-6 and TRBJ2-1, with D possibly being TRBD2 (6 bases). V lost 1 base, J lost 0 bases, and 16 bases lay in between. Germline CDR1 MNHNY, CDR2 SVGAGI (reference sequence). This CDR3 has 18 residues.

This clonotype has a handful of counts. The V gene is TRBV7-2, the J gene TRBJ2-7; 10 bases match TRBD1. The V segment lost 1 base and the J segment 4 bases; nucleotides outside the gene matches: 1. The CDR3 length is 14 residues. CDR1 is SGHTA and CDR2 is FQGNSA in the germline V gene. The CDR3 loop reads CASSLVGQGYEQYF. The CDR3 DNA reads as TGTGCCAGCAGCTTAGTGGGACAGGGGTACGAGCAGTACTTC.

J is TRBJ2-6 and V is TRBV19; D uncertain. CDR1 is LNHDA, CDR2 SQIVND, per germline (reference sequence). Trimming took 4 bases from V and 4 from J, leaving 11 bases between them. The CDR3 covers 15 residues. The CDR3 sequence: CASSTPKAGANVLTF. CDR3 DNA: TGTGCCAGTAGTACCCCGAAGGCCGGGGCCAACGTCCTGACTTTC.

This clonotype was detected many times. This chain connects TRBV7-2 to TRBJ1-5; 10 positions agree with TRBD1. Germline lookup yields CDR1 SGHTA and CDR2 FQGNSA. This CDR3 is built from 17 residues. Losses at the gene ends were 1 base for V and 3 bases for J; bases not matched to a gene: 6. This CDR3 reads CASSLVGTGDHNQPQHF. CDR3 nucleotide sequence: TGTGCCAGCAGCTTAGTCGGGACAGGGGATCACAATCAGCCCCAGCATTTT.

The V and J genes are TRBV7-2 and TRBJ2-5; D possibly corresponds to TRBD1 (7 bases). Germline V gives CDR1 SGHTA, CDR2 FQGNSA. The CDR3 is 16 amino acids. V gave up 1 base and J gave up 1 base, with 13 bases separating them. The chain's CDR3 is CASSLGRGRFQETQYF. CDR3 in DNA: TGTGCCAGCAGCTTAGGGAGGGGGCGCTTCCAAGAGACCCAGTACTTC.

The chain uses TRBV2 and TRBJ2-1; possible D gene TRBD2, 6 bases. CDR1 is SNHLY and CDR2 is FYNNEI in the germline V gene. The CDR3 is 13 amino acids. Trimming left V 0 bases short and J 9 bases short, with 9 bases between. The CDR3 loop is CASSEAWGGEQFF. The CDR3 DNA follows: TGTGCCAGCAGTGAAGCTTGGGGAGGTGAGCAGTTCTTC. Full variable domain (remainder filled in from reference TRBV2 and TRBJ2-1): EPEVTQTPSHQVTQMGQEVILRCVPISNHLYFYWYRQILGQKVEFLVSFYNNEISEKSEIFDDQFSVERPDGSNFTLKIRSTKLEDSAMYFCASSEAWGGEQFFGPGTRLTVL.

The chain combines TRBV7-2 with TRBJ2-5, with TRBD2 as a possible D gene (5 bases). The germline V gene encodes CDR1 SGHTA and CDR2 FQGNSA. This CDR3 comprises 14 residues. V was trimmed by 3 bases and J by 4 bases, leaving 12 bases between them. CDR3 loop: CASSFTSSPETQYF. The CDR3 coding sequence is TGTGCCAGCAGCTTCACTAGTTCCCCAGAGACCCAGTACTTC.

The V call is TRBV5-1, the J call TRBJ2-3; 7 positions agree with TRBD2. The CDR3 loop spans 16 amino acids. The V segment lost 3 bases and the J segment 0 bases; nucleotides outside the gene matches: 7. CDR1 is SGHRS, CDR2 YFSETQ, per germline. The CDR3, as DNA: TGCGCCAGCAGCTCTCGAAGCGGGGTCAGCACAGATACGCAGTATTTT. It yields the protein CASSSRSGVSTDTQYF. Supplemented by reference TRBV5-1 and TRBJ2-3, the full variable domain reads KAGVTQTPRYLIKTRGQQVTLSCSPISGHRSVSWYQQTPGQGLQFLFEYFSETQRNKGNFPGRFSGRQFSNSRSEMNVSTLELGDSALYLCASSSRSGVSTDTQYFGPGTRLTVL.

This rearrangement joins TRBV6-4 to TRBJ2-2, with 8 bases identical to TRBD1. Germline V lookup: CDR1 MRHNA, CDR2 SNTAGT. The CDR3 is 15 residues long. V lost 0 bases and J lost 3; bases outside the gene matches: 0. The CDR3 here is CASSDSDRDTGELFF. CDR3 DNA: TGTGCCAGCAGTGACTCGGACAGGGACACCGGGGAGCTGTTTTTT.

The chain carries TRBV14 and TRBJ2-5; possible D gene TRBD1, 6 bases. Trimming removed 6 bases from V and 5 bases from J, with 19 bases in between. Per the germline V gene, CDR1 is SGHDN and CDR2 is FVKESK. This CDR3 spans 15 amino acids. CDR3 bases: TGTGCCAGCAGTCCCCAGGGACAACTGAGTGAGACCCAGTACTTC. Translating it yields CASSPQGQLSETQYF. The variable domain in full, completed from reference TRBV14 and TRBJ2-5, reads EAGVTQFPSHSVIEKGQTVTLRCDPISGHDNLYWYRRVMGKEIKFLLHFVKESKQDESGMPNNRFLAERTGGTYSTLKVQPAELEDSGVYFCASSPQGQLSETQYFGPGTRLLVL.

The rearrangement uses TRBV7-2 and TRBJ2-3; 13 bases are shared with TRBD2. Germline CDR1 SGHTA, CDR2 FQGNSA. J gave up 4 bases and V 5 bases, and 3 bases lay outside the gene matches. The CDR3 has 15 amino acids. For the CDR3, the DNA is TGTGCCAGCAGCACCACTAGCGGGGGGGCAGATACGCAGTATTTT. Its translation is CASSTTSGGADTQYF.

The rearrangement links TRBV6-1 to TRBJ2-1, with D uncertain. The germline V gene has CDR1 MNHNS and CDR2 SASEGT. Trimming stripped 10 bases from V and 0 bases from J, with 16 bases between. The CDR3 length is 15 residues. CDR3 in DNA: TGTGCCATCACTCCGGACCCGAGCTCCTACAATGAGCAGTTCTTC. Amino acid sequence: CAITPDPSSYNEQFF.

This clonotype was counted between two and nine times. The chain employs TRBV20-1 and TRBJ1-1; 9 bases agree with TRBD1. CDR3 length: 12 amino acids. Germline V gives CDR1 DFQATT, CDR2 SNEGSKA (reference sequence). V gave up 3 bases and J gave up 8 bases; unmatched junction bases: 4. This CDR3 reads CSASAGQGEAFF. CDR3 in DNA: TGCAGTGCTAGTGCGGGACAGGGAGAAGCTTTCTTT.

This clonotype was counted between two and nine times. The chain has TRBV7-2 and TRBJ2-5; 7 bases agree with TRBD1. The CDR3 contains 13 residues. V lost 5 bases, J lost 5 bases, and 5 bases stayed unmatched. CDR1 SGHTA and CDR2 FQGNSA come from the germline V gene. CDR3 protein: CASSRGQRETQYF. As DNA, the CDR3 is TGTGCCAGCAGCAGGGGACAGAGGGAGACCCAGTACTTC.

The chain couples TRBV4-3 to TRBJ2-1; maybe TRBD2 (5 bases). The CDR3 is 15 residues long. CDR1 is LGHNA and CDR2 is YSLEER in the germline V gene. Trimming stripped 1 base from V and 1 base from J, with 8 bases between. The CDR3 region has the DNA TGCGCCAGCAGCCAAGGGAGGAATTCCTACAATGAGCAGTTCTTC. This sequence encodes CASSQGRNSYNEQFF.

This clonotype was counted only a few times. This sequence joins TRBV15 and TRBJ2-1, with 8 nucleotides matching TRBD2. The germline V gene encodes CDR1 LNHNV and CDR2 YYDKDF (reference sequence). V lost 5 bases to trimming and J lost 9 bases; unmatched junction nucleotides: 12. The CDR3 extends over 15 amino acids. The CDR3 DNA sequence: TGTGCCACCAGCCGCGAGCGGGGGCCGAGGGGTGAGCAGTTCTTC. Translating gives CATSRERGPRGEQFF.

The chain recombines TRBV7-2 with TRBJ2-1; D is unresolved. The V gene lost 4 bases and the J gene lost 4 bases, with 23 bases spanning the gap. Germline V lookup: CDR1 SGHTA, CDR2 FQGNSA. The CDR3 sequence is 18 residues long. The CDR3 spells CASSSRGSTTLDYNEQFF. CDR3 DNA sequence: TGTGCCAGCAGCTCCCGTGGGTCCACAACTCTTGATTACAATGAGCAGTTCTTC.